The 4 T cell receptor beta chains in this list originate from one sample, sequenced in a study of breast tumors, draining lymph nodes, adjacent tissues. Breast cancer patients provided tissue from their axillary draining lymph nodes. Using its own MiXCR run on the multiplex PCR reads, TCRdb lists one record per CDR3 protein. This table has approximately 230,000 distinct CDR3 sequences, less than 35% appearing once. Sequenced material: axillary lymph node tissue. The receptor set was obtained from a female donor with breast cancer. Some clones in this sample may be carry-over from other donors' samples.

Note on this clonotype: A much larger clone differs by one base, so this may be a read error. The J gene is TRBJ2-7, the V gene TRBV20-1; 7 positions agree with TRBD2. Germline CDR1 reads DFQATT; CDR2 reads SNEGSKA (reference sequence). The CDR3 is made up of 15 amino acids. CDR3 nucleotides: TGCAGTGCTAGAGAGGGGGGGAGGGGTTCCTACGGGCAGTACTTC. It yields the protein CSAREGGRGSYGQYF.

In its sample, this clonotype ranks as medium-sized. This rearrangement joins TRBV2 to TRBJ1-6; D is undetermined. Trimming took 7 bases from V and 7 from J, leaving 8 bases between them. Germline V gene sequence: CDR1 SNHLY, CDR2 FYNNEI. This CDR3 spans 12 amino acids. The CDR3 reads CASNRWNSPLHF. The DNA of the CDR3 is TGTGCCAGCAATCGATGGAATTCACCCCTCCACTTT.

This clonotype was detected only once. The chain carries TRBV29-1 and TRBJ2-1; 10 bases match TRBD2. V lost 8 bases to trimming and J lost 3 bases; unmatched junction nucleotides: 4. Germline V gene lookup returns CDR1 SQVTM and CDR2 ANQGSEA. This CDR3 is built from 13 residues. CDR3 DNA: TGCAGCACCATAGCGGGAGGCTACAATGAGCAGTTCTTC. As protein: CSTIAGGYNEQFF.

As regards this clonotype: One junction end does not reproduce the germline sequence, and a read error may be involved. The CDR3 sequence: CSARGSLLYTEQLF. The CDR3 nucleotides are TGCAGTGCGAGGGGCAGCCTCCTTTACACTGAGCAGCTCTTC. The chain carries TRBV20-1 and TRBJ2-1; either TRBD1 or TRBD2 may fit D (5 bases each). The CDR3 runs to 14 residues. Germline CDR1 DFQATT, CDR2 SNEGSKA (reference sequence).